This entry concerns a single T cell receptor beta chain. The antigen is undetermined. TRB rearrangements were amplified by multiplex PCR with BIOMED2 TRB-A/B primers. TCRdb reanalysed the multiplex PCR reads using MiXCR and keeps one entry per CDR3 protein. The sample includes 7,700 or so distinct CDR3 sequences, approximately 30% of them seen just once. These data are taken from a study of T and B cells in COVID-19 patients. Study context: Most recovered patients had mild to moderate COVID-19 treated as outpatients. Study-wide findings and caveats: Exclusive to the recovered cohort were roughly 2,000 TCR clusters, about 29 of them with low generation probability. Early severe-case samples and blood from mildly ill patients during symptoms were in short supply.

Each TRB amplification used about 250-550 ng of genomic DNA from blood. Germline V gene data show CDR1 as LGHNT and CDR2 as FRNRAP. The CDR3 consists of 16 residues. J lost 4 bases, V lost 1 base, and 3 bases had no gene match. Sequencing was performed on blood. This chain links TRBV12-5 with TRBJ2-3, with TRBD1 identical over 12 bases. The receptor comes from a human donor with active COVID-19. The CDR3 sequence: CASGLGDRGQSDTQYF. The CDR3 DNA follows: TGTGCTAGTGGTTTGGGGGACAGGGGGCAATCAGATACGCAGTATTTT.